The source of this T cell receptor (beta chain) is a study of cytotoxic CD8 clonotypes in ibrutinib-treated CLL. About the research overall: Response specimens were obtained following a median treatment duration of roughly 12 months, with a range of 6 to 36. Points from the study as a whole: Higher circulating CD8+ T-cell counts strongly accompanied higher baseline clonality, above age-matched healthy donors. Whereas clonality rose at ibrutinib response, it declined toward baseline at progression.

TCRdb's copy holds only in-frame clones and misses some; the assay was immunoSEQ multiplex PCR. The sample has about 27,000 clones; approximately 71% are singletons. On this clone: The target antigen is unknown.

Germline V gives CDR1 MNHEY, CDR2 SVGAGI. Unmatched junction bases numbered 2, after V lost 6 bases and J lost 1 base. The CDR3 contains 13 residues. Investigators sourced 1.5 to 2 micrograms of genomic DNA from cryopreserved PBMCs for TCR beta libraries. The sample consisted of PBMCs, taken after 24 months of ibrutinib treatment. The receptor was derived from a human donor with chronic lymphocytic leukemia. The chain combines TRBV6-5 with TRBJ1-1, with TRBD1 matching 7 bases. The CDR3 sequence: CASRRTGNTEAFF. CDR3 coding DNA: TGTGCCAGCAGAAGGACAGGGAACACTGAAGCTTTCTTT.